The 17 T cell receptor beta chains below were found in one sample sequenced in a study of regulatory and conventional T cells in RAG deficiency. The sorted conventional CD4+ T cells were CD25-low and CD127-high, with genomic DNA sequenced. TCRdb's copy holds only in-frame clones and misses some; the assay was immunoSEQ multiplex PCR. The sample yields around 30,000 clones, roughly 95% seen once. This same sample was also taken into another study, of regulatory T cells. This second report adds: Primers: 52 TRBV forward and 13 TRBJ reverse.

Sequencing was performed on CD25- CD4+ T cells sorted from blood. These receptors were collected from a human donor in good health.

This clone was detected only once. The rearrangement joins TRBV5-1 to TRBJ1-2, with D perhaps TRBD1 (6 bases). The CDR3 loop spans 16 amino acids. Germline loops: CDR1 SGHRS, CDR2 YFSETQ. Trimming pared 0 bases from V and 6 bases from J, leaving 18 bases between. The CDR3 nucleotides read TGCGCCAGCAGCTTGGCCGGGACAATGGAACCTCATGGCTACACCTTC. It yields the protein CASSLAGTMEPHGYTF.

V usage is TRBV10-3 and J usage is TRBJ2-1; D possibly corresponds to TRBD2 (5 bases). Germline V gene data show CDR1 as ENHRY and CDR2 as SYGVKD. This CDR3 region has 14 residues. Trimming took 2 bases from V and 9 from J, leaving 14 bases between them. In DNA, the CDR3 is TGTGCCATCAGTGAGCCGACTCGCGCGGGTGAGCAGTTCTTC. Its protein is CAISEPTRAGEQFF.

The J gene is TRBJ2-7, the V gene TRBV5-1; 7 bases are a match to TRBD1. The CDR3 extends over 14 amino acids. Germline lookup yields CDR1 SGHRS and CDR2 YFSETQ. J gave up 2 bases and V 1 base, and 3 bases lay outside the gene matches. The CDR3 nucleotides are TGCGCCAGCAGCTTGTGGGGACAGACCTACGAGCAGTACTTC. It codes for CASSLWGQTYEQYF.

This sequence joins TRBV7-7 and TRBJ2-2, with D possibly matching TRBD1 (6 bases). The CDR3 consists of 14 residues. V lost 4 bases and J 6 bases, leaving 12 bases between the germline ends. Germline V gene lookup returns CDR1 SSHAT and CDR2 FNYEAQ (reference sequence). The DNA for the CDR3 is TGTGCCAGCAGCTCCACGCAGGGGTCCGGGGAGCTGTTTTTT. It encodes CASSSTQGSGELFF.

This rearrangement joins TRBV5-1 to TRBJ1-5; no definite D call. Per the germline V gene, CDR1 is SGHRS and CDR2 is YFSETQ. V was clipped by 2 bases and J by 3 bases, with 12 bases between them. This CDR3 spans 15 amino acids. CDR3 in DNA: TGCGCCAGCAGCTTATGGGGAGCCGCCAATCAGCCCCAGCATTTT. Its protein is CASSLWGAANQPQHF.

The genes are TRBV18 and TRBJ2-7; D might be TRBD2 (6 bases). V lost 4 bases, J lost 2 bases, and 15 bases lay in between. Germline V gene lookup returns CDR1 KGHSH and CDR2 LQKENI. CDR3 length: 15 residues. Here the CDR3 reads CASSQSSDYTYEQYF. CDR3 DNA: TGTGCCAGCTCACAATCTAGCGACTATACCTACGAGCAGTACTTC.

The chain links TRBV6-6 to TRBJ2-1, with D maybe TRBD2 (6 bases). This CDR3 is built from 13 residues. Germline lookup yields CDR1 MNHNY and CDR2 SVGAGI (reference sequence). V was trimmed by 2 bases and J by 8 bases, leaving 10 bases between them. CDR3 residues: CASSYAGRDEQFF. The DNA of the CDR3 is TGTGCCAGCAGTTACGCGGGGCGGGATGAGCAGTTCTTC.

The chain employs TRBV18 and TRBJ2-1; 9 nucleotides align to TRBD1. Germline-derived CDR1 and CDR2 are KGHSH and LQKENI. The CDR3 has 15 residues. V was clipped by 6 bases and J by 4 bases; unmatched bases: 7. CDR3 nucleotides: TGTGCCAGCTCTCCGGGGACAGGGACTTACAATGAGCAGTTCTTC. Translated, it gives CASSPGTGTYNEQFF.

V gene TRBV5-1 combines with J gene TRBJ1-1; D call uncertain. The germline V and J ends were trimmed by 3 bases and 8 bases, with 14 bases remaining between them. Germline V CDR1 and CDR2: SGHRS, YFSETQ. This CDR3 spans 13 amino acids. The CDR3 loop reads CASSSVVGAEAFF. The CDR3 DNA reads as TGCGCCAGCAGCTCAGTTGTAGGAGCCGAAGCTTTCTTT.

The count of this clone is one. The chain recombines TRBV18 with TRBJ1-4, with D tentatively TRBD1 (6 bases). CDR1 is KGHSH, CDR2 LQKENI, per germline. V dropped 6 bases and J dropped 7 bases, with 21 bases sitting between them. The CDR3 contains 16 residues. CDR3 in DNA: TGTGCCAGCTCTCCTACCGCCAACAGGGATGGTGAAAAACTGTTTTTT. This sequence encodes CASSPTANRDGEKLFF.

The gene calls are TRBV6-5 and TRBJ1-5, with a possible D match to TRBD1 (6 bases). V lost 4 bases and J 0 bases, leaving 10 bases between the germline ends. CDR3 length: 15 residues. Germline V gene sequence: CDR1 MNHEY, CDR2 SVGAGI. The CDR3 DNA sequence: TGTGCCAGCAGTTGGGGGCCTCATAGCAATCAGCCCCAGCATTTT. Its protein is CASSWGPHSNQPQHF.

The chain joins TRBV2 to TRBJ1-3; D is unresolved. Trimming shortened V by 4 bases and J by 7 bases, and 8 bases separated the two germline ends. The CDR3 loop spans 12 amino acids. Germline CDR1 and CDR2: SNHLY and FYNNEI. CDR3 bases: TGTGCCAGCAGTGTAGGCAGGAACACCATATATTTT. It yields the protein CASSVGRNTIYF.

The V call is TRBV27, the J call TRBJ1-6; the match to TRBD1 covers 8 bases. Germline CDR1 is MNHEY and CDR2 is SMNVEV (reference sequence). CDR3 length: 15 residues. Germline trimming cut 6 bases from V and 7 bases from J; bases unmatched to any gene: 8. CDR3: CASRRDRLGNSPLHF. DNA for the CDR3: TGTGCCAGCAGGAGGGACAGGTTGGGGAATTCACCCCTCCACTTT.

The chain carries TRBV11-2 and TRBJ2-7; no clear D. The CDR3 is 11 amino acids. Germline CDR1 SGHAT, CDR2 FQNNGV. V lost 5 bases to trimming and J lost 2 bases, with 4 bases between them. DNA for the CDR3: TGTGCCAGCAGCACAGCCTACGAGCAGTACTTC. Amino acid sequence: CASSTAYEQYF.

V usage is TRBV5-1 and J usage is TRBJ2-5, with 7 bases that match TRBD2. Germline assignment: CDR1 SGHRS and CDR2 YFSETQ. This CDR3 spans 16 amino acids. The ends lost 0 bases at V and 4 bases at J; junction bases unmatched: 9. The DNA for the CDR3 is TGCGCCAGCAGCTTGGCCCCGTCGGCGGGGGTAGAGACCCAGTACTTC. It translates to CASSLAPSAGVETQYF.

The rearrangement links TRBV15 to TRBJ2-7; TRBD1 matches at 7 bases. CDR1 and CDR2 (germline): LNHNV, YYDKDF (reference sequence). Losses at the gene ends were 5 bases for V and 2 bases for J; bases not matched to a gene: 9. This CDR3 spans 15 amino acids. The CDR3 loop is CATSENRQGPYEQYF. CDR3 DNA: TGTGCCACCAGCGAAAACCGACAGGGACCCTACGAGCAGTACTTC.

This sequence joins TRBV6-1 and TRBJ1-2; tentatively, D is TRBD1 (5 bases). The CDR3 consists of 14 residues. Germline CDR1 reads MNHNS; CDR2 reads SASEGT. Trimming shortened V by 3 bases and J by 6 bases, and 14 bases separated the two germline ends. The chain's CDR3 is CASSEGPVYNGYTF. CDR3 DNA: TGTGCCAGCAGTGAGGGGCCGGTGTATAATGGCTACACCTTC.